Shown below are 12 T cell receptor beta chains from a single sample sequenced in a study of shared clonotypes between healthy human individuals. Assay used: immunoSEQ multiplex PCR; TCRdb lists only in-frame clones, some missing. This table holds under 850,000 clones, over 90% found once. Positively selected for CCR7, the CD45RO-negative cells used as naive CD8 cells excluded terminally differentiated effector memory CD45RA+ cells. The sample taken for sequencing was naive CD8+ T cells sorted from blood. Receptors originate from a man aged 25-45 years in good health.

The sample holds one count of this clone. The chain links TRBV2 to TRBJ2-2; 13 positions match TRBD2. The length of the CDR3 is 18 residues. Germline assignment: CDR1 SNHLY and CDR2 FYNNEI. J was trimmed by 6 bases and V by 6 bases; bases with no gene match: 13. Here the CDR3 DNA reads TGTGCCAGCAGGATAACTAGCGGGAGGGCCTTCGGGGCCGGGGAGCTGTTTTTT. Amino acid sequence: CASRITSGRAFGAGELFF.

This rearrangement joins TRBV5-1 to TRBJ2-3; no clear D gene. Trimming took off 0 bases at V and 3 bases at J, with 14 bases between the two ends. CDR1 and CDR2 (germline): SGHRS, YFSETQ. The CDR3 consists of 16 residues. The CDR3 DNA is TGCGCCAGCAGCTTGGTACCCGGGCCTCGGACAGATACGCAGTATTTT. Residues: CASSLVPGPRTDTQYF.

The sample holds a few counts of this clone. The V gene is TRBV27, the J gene TRBJ1-1; no firm D call. The CDR3 totals 15 residues. Trimming cost V 2 bases and J 1 base, with 11 bases left between them. CDR1 and CDR2 from the germline V gene are MNHEY and SMNVEV (reference sequence). CDR3 sequence: CASSLAGEGNTEAFF. For the CDR3, the DNA is TGTGCCAGCAGTTTAGCGGGAGAGGGGAACACTGAAGCTTTCTTT.

The chain uses TRBV5-4 and TRBJ2-2; 9 nucleotides align to TRBD2. Germline-derived CDR1 and CDR2 are SGHNT and YYREEE (reference sequence). This CDR3 contains 15 residues. V trimming: 5 bases; J trimming: 7 bases; junction bases outside the gene matches: 9. The CDR3 loop reads CASSQTSGFGGELFF. The CDR3 nucleotides read TGTGCCAGCAGTCAGACTAGCGGATTTGGCGGGGAGCTGTTTTTT.

The rearrangement joins TRBV19 to TRBJ2-7; 7 bases match TRBD1. Per germline, CDR1 LNHDA and CDR2 SQIVND (reference sequence). The ends lost 4 bases at V and 4 bases at J; junction bases unmatched: 4. The CDR3 consists of 13 residues. CDR3 loop: CASSTGRGYEQYF. In nucleotides, the CDR3 is TGTGCCAGTAGTACTGGCAGGGGGTACGAGCAGTACTTC.

The J gene is TRBJ1-1, the V gene TRBV11-2; D may be TRBD1 (6 bases). Deletions cut 3 bases from V and 4 bases from J, with 9 bases between. The CDR3 covers 13 residues. Germline CDR1 reads SGHAT; CDR2 reads FQNNGV. The DNA of the CDR3 is TGTGCCAGCAGCTTCCGACAGGCCACTGAAGCTTTCTTT. This encodes CASSFRQATEAFF.

Comments on this clone: The sample carries other DNA sequences with the same CDR3. The chain couples TRBV7-2 to TRBJ2-1; TRBD2 agrees at 11 bases. Per germline, CDR1 SGHTA and CDR2 FQGNSA. J gave up 4 bases and V 3 bases, and 2 bases lay outside the gene matches. The CDR3 spans 15 residues. CDR3 loop: CASSFGTSGYNEQFF. In DNA form, the CDR3 reads TGTGCCAGCAGCTTTGGGACTAGCGGATACAATGAGCAGTTCTTC.

J is TRBJ2-1 and V is TRBV2, with D unresolved. The germline V gene encodes CDR1 SNHLY and CDR2 FYNNEI. Trimming removed 6 bases at V and 0 bases at J, with 9 bases between. The length of the CDR3 is 14 residues. CDR3 protein: CASRVSISYNEQFF. In DNA form, the CDR3 reads TGTGCCAGCAGGGTGTCAATCTCCTACAATGAGCAGTTCTTC.

This chain connects TRBV11-2 to TRBJ2-1; 11 bases match TRBD2. The CDR3 has 16 amino acids. V gave up 4 bases and J gave up 2 bases; unmatched junction bases: 4. CDR1 and CDR2 (germline): SGHAT, FQNNGV. CDR3 in DNA: TGTGCCAGCAGCTCGGGACTAGCGGACCCCTACAATGAGCAGTTCTTC. Translation: CASSSGLADPYNEQFF.

This clone has just one count. The rearrangement links TRBV27 to TRBJ2-1; D may correspond to TRBD1 or TRBD2 (5 bases each). CDR1 and CDR2 (germline): MNHEY, SMNVEV (reference sequence). The CDR3 totals 17 residues. Between the trimmed V and J ends, which lost 5 bases and 9 bases, there was a span of 26 bases. The CDR3: CASSVRDLTPKRGEQFF. The CDR3 DNA reads as TGTGCCAGCAGTGTCCGGGACCTTACACCCAAAAGGGGTGAGCAGTTCTTC.

This clone was seen once. The chain carries TRBV21-1 and TRBJ2-7; the table's D call, TRBD2, has no DNA check behind it. TRBV21-1 is marked as a pseudogene. This CDR3 is built from 16 residues. CDR3: CASSDRTSGRSYEQYF. The CDR3 DNA reads as TGTGCCAGCAGCGATCGGACTAGCGGGAGGTCCTACGAGCAGTACTTC.

This chain links TRBV19 with TRBJ2-7; a weak D match, TRBD1 (5 bases). The CDR3 length is 15 residues. The V gene's germline CDR1 is LNHDA and CDR2 SQIVND (reference sequence). Trimming shortened V by 3 bases and J by 3 bases, and 15 bases separated the two germline ends. DNA of the CDR3: TGTGCCAGTAGTATGGCGGACACCGGACACTACGAGCAGTACTTC. Translating gives CASSMADTGHYEQYF.